These 13 T cell receptor beta chains originate from one sample sequenced in a study of blood T cell repertoires in COVID-19. Sequencing used immunoSEQ multiplex PCR; TCRdb keeps in-frame clones, though not all of them. The sample has about 100,000 clones, roughly 92% seen once; the top ten hold more than 5.5%. Specimen: peripheral blood. The receptors were gathered from a man in his sixties or seventies with acute or convalescent COVID-19.

The count of this clone is one. The genes are TRBV6-2 or TRBV6-3 and TRBJ1-2, with 7 positions matching TRBD1. Germline CDR1 MNHEY, CDR2 SVGEGT. This CDR3 contains 14 residues. The J segment lost 5 bases and the V segment lost 3 bases, leaving 6 bases of the junction unmatched. CDR3 in amino acids: CASSYHPTGYGYTF. The CDR3, as DNA: TGTGCCAGCAGTTATCACCCGACAGGGTATGGCTACACCTTC.

This clone has only a few counts. The rearrangement joins TRBV4-1 to TRBJ2-7; 8 bases are shared with TRBD1. Trimming took 0 bases from V and 6 from J; bases not matched to a gene: 7. CDR1 and CDR2 (germline): MGHRA, YSYEKL. This CDR3 spans 15 amino acids. The CDR3 loop reads CASSQDFRGQVEQYF. The CDR3, as DNA: TGCGCCAGCAGCCAAGATTTCAGGGGGCAGGTCGAGCAGTACTTC.

V gene TRBV29-1 combines with J gene TRBJ1-2; the D gene is possibly TRBD1 (6 bases). Germline assignment: CDR1 SQVTM and CDR2 ANQGSEA. Trimming shortened V by 7 bases and J by 9 bases, and 24 bases separated the two germline ends. This CDR3 has 14 amino acids. CDR3 amino acids: CSADTGKGPMSYTF. Here the CDR3 DNA reads TGCAGCGCCGACACAGGGAAAGGACCTATGAGCTACACCTTC.

V usage is TRBV19 and J usage is TRBJ1-2; D is possibly TRBD1 (6 bases). This CDR3 region has 13 residues. Germline V gene lookup returns CDR1 LNHDA and CDR2 SQIVND (reference sequence). Trimming took 2 bases from V and 6 from J, leaving 10 bases between them. CDR3 bases: TGTGCCAGTAGTATACAGGGGCGGAATGGCTACACCTTC. As protein: CASSIQGRNGYTF.

The genes are TRBV19 and TRBJ1-1; 7 bases match TRBD1. CDR3 length: 13 residues. The junction had 6 bases not matched to a gene; V was cut back by 0 bases and J by 11 bases. In germline, CDR1 is LNHDA, CDR2 SQIVND (reference sequence). As DNA, the CDR3 is TGTGCCAGTAGTATAGACTACAGGGGTATGGCTTTCTTT. Protein product: CASSIDYRGMAFF.

This clone was detected only a few times. The chain carries TRBV6-1 and TRBJ1-2, with 7 positions matching TRBD1. This CDR3 spans 15 amino acids. The germline gives CDR1 MNHNS, CDR2 SASEGT. V was clipped by 1 base and J by 5 bases; unmatched bases: 7. This CDR3 reads CASSEVPGGGYGYTF. The CDR3 DNA is TGTGCCAGCAGTGAAGTTCCAGGGGGAGGATATGGCTACACCTTC.

CDR3 sequence: CAWRLAGGFGQYF. In nucleotides, the CDR3 is TGTGCCTGGAGACTGGCGGGGGGCTTCGGGCAGTACTTC. This chain connects TRBV30 to TRBJ2-7, with 8 bases lining up with TRBD2. Germline assignment: CDR1 GTSNPN and CDR2 SVGIG (reference sequence). V shed 3 bases and J 9 bases; nucleotides not matched to a gene: 10. The CDR3 spans 13 residues.

V gene TRBV27 combines with J gene TRBJ1-6; a possible D gene is TRBD1 (6 bases). Germline-derived CDR1 and CDR2 are MNHEY and SMNVEV (reference sequence). This CDR3 region has 14 residues. Trimming removed 5 bases from V and 7 bases from J, with 12 bases in between. CDR3 protein: CASSLGQRNSPLHF. For the CDR3, the DNA is TGTGCCAGCAGTCTAGGACAGAGGAATTCACCCCTCCACTTT.

The chain recombines TRBV5-1 with TRBJ2-3; 10 bases match TRBD2. CDR1 is SGHRS and CDR2 is YFSETQ in the germline V gene. There are 15 residues in the CDR3. With V trimmed by 2 bases and J by 2 bases, 2 bases remained unmatched. CDR3: CASSFSGGITDTQYF. DNA of the CDR3: TGCGCCAGCAGCTTTAGCGGGGGGATCACAGATACGCAGTATTTT.

This chain joins TRBV24-1 and TRBJ2-1, with D tentatively TRBD2 (6 bases). From germline, CDR1 is KGHDR and CDR2 SFDVKD. CDR3 size: 16 residues. Trimming removed 5 bases from V and 7 bases from J, with 20 bases in between. The CDR3 reads CATSGATREAQNEQFF. In nucleotides, the CDR3 is TGTGCCACCAGTGGTGCGACGAGGGAGGCTCAGAATGAGCAGTTCTTC.

This sequence joins TRBV7-3 and TRBJ2-5, with 8 bases that match TRBD2. Germline CDR1 and CDR2: SGHTA and FQGTGA. The CDR3 is 15 amino acids. After removal of 5 bases from V and 4 bases from J, the junction contained 9 bases not matched to a gene. The CDR3 loop is CASSAGLAQGETQYF. In DNA form, the CDR3 reads TGTGCCAGCAGCGCCGGACTAGCCCAGGGAGAGACCCAGTACTTC. The full variable domain, its missing parts supplied by reference TRBV7-3 and TRBJ2-5, is GAGVSQTPSNKVTEKGKYVELRCDPISGHTALYWYRQSLGQGPEFLIYFQGTGAADDSGLPNDRFFAVRPEGSVSTLKIQRTERGDSAVYLCASSAGLAQGETQYFGPGTRLLVL.

V usage is TRBV6-6 and J usage is TRBJ2-1, with D uncertain. V was pared by 1 base and J by 7 bases, with 11 bases between. The CDR3 has 14 amino acids. Germline V CDR1 and CDR2: MNHNY, SVGAGI (reference sequence). The chain's CDR3 is CASSYFGGANEQFF. The CDR3 bases are TGTGCCAGCAGTTACTTTGGCGGAGCTAATGAGCAGTTCTTC.

This chain links TRBV7-3 with TRBJ2-7; the match to TRBD2 covers 10 bases. Germline V gives CDR1 SGHTA, CDR2 FQGTGA. CDR3 length: 15 amino acids. V lost 4 bases and J lost 7; bases outside the gene matches: 10. The CDR3 DNA sequence: TGTGCCAGCAGCTACCAACTAGCGGGATTAAGGGAGCAGTACTTC. Amino acids: CASSYQLAGLREQYF.